The clone carrying this T cell receptor beta chain was seen ten or more times. CDR1 and CDR2 (germline): SGHAT, FQNNGV. The CDR3 sequence is 18 residues long. V lost 2 bases, J lost 4 bases, and 12 bases stayed unmatched. This sample stems from a study of CD8+CD57+ T cells in acquired aplastic anemia. Flow cytometry had shown expanded CD8+CD57+ cells in the patients chosen for sequencing. TCR beta VDJ and CDR3 profiles were obtained from a genomic DNA template. TCRdb reprocessed the reads with MiXCR, giving one entry per CDR3 protein. This table holds approximately 190,000 distinct CDR3 sequences, approximately 50% found once.

The sequence was collected from a human donor with aplastic anemia. The chain carries TRBV11-2 and TRBJ2-1; TRBD2 aligns across 9 bases. Sequenced material: sorted CD4+, CD8+, or CD8+CD57+ T cells (not recorded which) from PBMCs. The CDR3 nucleotides read TGTGCCAGCAGCTTAAATCGGCTAGCGGGAATCGCTTACAATGAGCAGTTCTTC. It encodes CASSLNRLAGIAYNEQFF.